Shown below are 13 T cell receptor beta chains from a single sample sequenced in a study of neurological immune-mediated disorders. TCRdb reprocessed the 5' RACE reads with MiXCR, giving one entry per CDR3 protein. In the table there are 65,000 to 80,000 distinct CDR3 sequences, 4.8% of which are singletons. Sequencing was carried out using PBMCs. These receptors originate from a woman aged 70-85 years with multiple sclerosis.

V is TRBV29-1 and J is TRBJ2-6, with no clear D. Trimming shortened V by 3 bases and J by 2 bases, and 2 bases separated the two germline ends. The CDR3 extends over 12 amino acids. Germline V CDR1 and CDR2: SQVTM, ANQGSEA. CDR3: CSVDTGANVLTF. For the CDR3, the DNA is TGCAGCGTTGATACTGGGGCCAACGTCCTGACTTTC.

In this sample, this clonotype turned up many times. The V and J genes are TRBV7-9 and TRBJ1-2; D unclear. Germline CDR1 and CDR2: SEHNR and FQNEAQ (reference sequence). This CDR3 has 12 residues. V shed 0 bases and J shed 11 bases, with 10 bases lying between them. The CDR3 nucleotides read TGTGCCAGCAGCTTAGCCCAAGCGACGTACACCTTC. Translating it yields CASSLAQATYTF.

This clonotype was counted ten times or more. This chain connects TRBV14 to TRBJ2-1; no definite D call. This CDR3 region has 15 residues. Trimming pared 1 base from V and 3 bases from J, leaving 10 bases between. Germline lookup yields CDR1 SGHDN and CDR2 FVKESK. DNA for the CDR3: TGTGCCAGCAGCCAAGCCGACCCAAGCTACAATGAGCAGTTCTTC. Its protein product is CASSQADPSYNEQFF.

This clonotype was seen repeatedly, ten times or more. The chain uses TRBV12-3 or TRBV12-4 and TRBJ2-2, with 7 positions matching TRBD2. This CDR3 region has 16 residues. With 7 bases clipped from V and 0 bases from J, the junction kept 8 bases outside the gene matches. CDR3 sequence: CASTSDGTTNTGELFF. DNA of the CDR3: TGTGCCAGCACTTCGGACGGGACTACGAACACCGGGGAGCTGTTTTTT.

This chain links TRBV24-1 with TRBJ2-5; 9 nucleotides align to TRBD2. V was pared by 3 bases and J by 4 bases, with 5 bases of the junction left unmatched. The CDR3 contains 15 residues. From germline, CDR1 is KGHDR and CDR2 SFDVKD. CDR3: CATSDPGLAIETQYF. Written as DNA, the CDR3 is TGTGCCACCAGTGATCCCGGACTAGCGATAGAGACCCAGTACTTC.

This clonotype was seen only a few times. The gene calls are TRBV29-1 and TRBJ1-1; TRBD1 matches at 8 bases. Unmatched junction bases numbered 2, after V lost 7 bases and J lost 1 base. Germline V gene lookup returns CDR1 SQVTM and CDR2 ANQGSEA. The CDR3 has 12 amino acids. This CDR3 is CSDGQGNTEAFF. CDR3 sequence (DNA): TGCAGCGACGGACAGGGGAACACTGAAGCTTTCTTT.

In its sample, this clonotype was seen many times. CDR3 sequence reads: CLAQRSSYNEQFF. The CDR3 bases are TGCCTAGCTCAGCGGAGCTCCTACAATGAGCAGTTCTTC. The V gene is TRBV29-1, the J gene TRBJ2-1; TRBD2 is a possible D gene (5 bases). Looked up from germline, CDR1 is SQVTM and CDR2 is ANQGSEA. The CDR3 extends over 13 amino acids.

This clonotype was observed many times. The V call is TRBV7-2, the J call TRBJ2-1, with D tentatively TRBD2 (6 bases). Germline V lookup: CDR1 SGHTA, CDR2 FQGNSA. The CDR3 spans 12 residues. With 5 bases removed from V and 7 bases from J, the gap between germline ends came to 9 bases. The CDR3 nucleotides read TGTGCCAGCAGCGGGGGGTGGAATGAGCAGTTCTTC. Its translation: CASSGGWNEQFF.

A few counts support this clonotype. The chain has TRBV6-6 and TRBJ2-7, with no clear D. Germline V gene data show CDR1 as MNHNY and CDR2 as SVGAGI (reference sequence). V gave up 0 bases and J gave up 2 bases, with 11 bases separating them. The CDR3 sequence is 15 residues long. The CDR3 DNA is TGTGCCAGCAGTTACTCGAGCGACCCAACCTACGAGCAGTACTTC. Translation gives CASSYSSDPTYEQYF.

In this sample, this clonotype turned up many times. The chain is built from TRBV20-1 and TRBJ2-7; D not certain. In germline, CDR1 is DFQATT, CDR2 SNEGSKA (reference sequence). Deletions cut 1 base from V and 6 bases from J, with 13 bases between. The CDR3 loop spans 13 amino acids. The chain's CDR3 is CSARGLPLGEQYF. The CDR3 nucleotides are TGCAGTGCTAGAGGCCTACCTCTGGGCGAGCAGTACTTC.

This clonotype appeared many times. The rearrangement links TRBV7-2 to TRBJ1-1; D may be TRBD1 (6 bases). The length of the CDR3 is 13 residues. Deletions cut 3 bases from V and 5 bases from J, with 10 bases between. CDR1 SGHTA and CDR2 FQGNSA come from the germline V gene. CDR3 sequence (DNA): TGTGCCAGCAGCTTGGGACAAAGAACTGAAGCTTTCTTT. Translating it yields CASSLGQRTEAFF.

This clonotype was counted ten times or more. This chain connects TRBV6-5 to TRBJ2-1; 11 nucleotides match TRBD2. The junction had 1 base not matched to a gene; V was cut back by 1 base and J by 8 bases. The CDR3 loop spans 14 amino acids. CDR1 is MNHEY and CDR2 is SVGAGI in the germline V gene. CDR3 amino acids: CASSYLLAGDEQFF. The CDR3 DNA reads as TGTGCCAGCAGTTACTTACTAGCGGGAGATGAGCAGTTCTTC.

This clonotype was found a few times. The rearrangement links TRBV6-4 to TRBJ2-1; 10 bases line up with TRBD2. CDR1 is MRHNA, CDR2 SNTAGT, per germline. V lost 2 bases, J lost 4 bases, and 5 bases stayed unmatched. The CDR3 loop spans 16 amino acids. The CDR3 protein is CASSDGLAGDYNEQFF. Here the CDR3 DNA reads TGTGCCAGCAGTGACGGGCTAGCGGGAGATTACAATGAGCAGTTCTTC.